This T cell receptor beta chain was captured by sequencing in a study of T cells in Graves' hyperthyroidism and ophthalmopathy. Study results and caveats: The blood repertoire included most of the expanded thyroid clonotypes above 0.001.

This clonotype was counted many times. Its cognate antigen is unknown. Germline CDR1 is LGHDT and CDR2 is YNNKEL (reference sequence). The CDR3 length is 13 residues. Trimming pared 6 bases from V and 1 base from J, leaving 9 bases between. Amplification of TCR beta CDR3 regions used RNA as the template. TCR CDR3 regions were first amplified by RT-PCR with HTBI primers. TCRdb reprocessed the multiplex PCR reads with MiXCR, giving one entry per CDR3 protein. The repertoire holds about 600,000 distinct CDR3 sequences, with around 15% as singletons. The diagnoses drew upon clinical symptoms, serum thyroxine and TRAb, thyroid ultrasound and orbital computed tomography.

The chain joins TRBV3-1 to TRBJ1-1; the D is unclear. The material sequenced was blood. The TCR comes from a woman between 40 and 50 years old with Graves' ophthalmopathy. The chain's CDR3 is CASSTEPNTEAFF. CDR3 nucleotides: TGTGCCAGCAGTACAGAACCGAACACTGAAGCTTTCTTT. The full variable domain, in which reference TRBV3-1 and TRBJ1-1 provide the parts outside the CDR3, is DTAVSQTPKYLVTQMGNDKSIKCEQNLGHDTMYWYKQDSKKFLKIMFSYNNKELIINETVPNRFSPKSPDKAHLNLHINSLELGDSAVYFCASSTEPNTEAFFGQGTRLTVV.